This T cell receptor beta chain was retrieved from a study of graft-versus-host responses after intestinal transplantation. Repertoires were generated with immunoSEQ multiplex PCR, while TCRdb's copy carries only in-frame clones and drops some. The table has tens of thousands of clones, 92% seen once. Findings and caveats of the study: GvH clones detected in recipient marrow included some appearing first in ileum or blood.

The CDR3 contains 14 residues. The germline V gene encodes CDR1 MNHEY and CDR2 SMNVEV (reference sequence). V was cut by 4 bases and J by 0 bases, with 9 bases left in between. This clone was detected a few times. Its antigen is unknown. This chain joins TRBV27 and TRBJ1-1; D gene uncertain. The receptor's source is a human donor who was the organ donor for an intestinal transplant. Sample: unstimulated CD4+ T cells sorted from spleen or lymph node cells, taken before transplant. The CDR3 DNA follows: TGTGCCAGCAGTTCAGGACGGATGAACACTGAAGCTTTCTTT. Translating it yields CASSSGRMNTEAFF.